The clone carrying this T cell receptor beta chain has a handful of counts. The antigen remains unidentified. With 5 bases removed from V and 4 bases from J, the gap between germline ends came to 18 bases. CDR1 and CDR2 (germline): MGHRA, YSYEKL. The CDR3 extends over 16 amino acids. The protocol was immunoSEQ multiplex PCR, while the TCRdb copy is restricted to in-frame clones and leaves out a portion. The sample yields approximately 14,000 clones, roughly three quarters seen once. Antigen-specific CD4+ T cells were expanded with viral peptide pools in the ViraFEST assay before sequencing. The culture ran for 10 to 11 days, and then CD4+ T cells were isolated. This person's SARS-CoV-2 infection, confirmed by PCR, occurred between March and December 2020. Participants were given two doses of BNT162b2 or mRNA-1273 vaccine. At days 3 and 7, half of the medium was exchanged for IL-2 medium. This sample was included in a study of vaccination effects on CD4 cells after COVID-19. For the study at large: Each of a few convalescent patients underwent sampling at an early and a late point after vaccination. General study results and limits: Marked clonal contraction of both clone types appeared late after vaccination.

Material: CD4+ T cells from PBMCs cultured with HCoV-NL63 spike peptides, obtained after COVID-19 vaccination. The TCR sequence derives from a human donor who had a prior SARS-CoV-2 infection. The V call is TRBV4-1, the J call TRBJ2-1; D possibly matches TRBD1 or TRBD2 (6 bases each). CDR3 nucleotides: TGCGCCAGCAGCACTAGCATCGACAGGACGTACAATGAGCAGTTCTTC. It translates to CASSTSIDRTYNEQFF.